The 6 T cell receptor beta chains below all came from one sample that was sequenced in a study of blood T cells in healthy people across ages. Through a sample-barcoded 5' primer and a J-beta primer mix, a second PCR was run for roughly 6 to 11 cycles. From the 5' RACE reads, TCRdb called clonotypes with MiXCR, one entry per CDR3 protein. The sample includes a few hundred thousand distinct CDR3 sequences, about 29% of them seen just once. The sample was also linked to a second study, of T cells of mothers and their children.

Sequencing used blood. These receptors were taken from a boy aged 2-9 years in good health.

This clonotype was picked up many times. This chain uses TRBV7-2 with TRBJ1-2, with 10 bases identical to TRBD1. CDR1 and CDR2 from the germline V gene are SGHTA and FQGNSA. The CDR3 is 15 amino acids. Trimming removed 5 bases from V and 4 bases from J; junction bases left unmatched: 7. This CDR3 is CASSGDRGGLYGYTF. As DNA, the CDR3 is TGTGCCAGCAGCGGGGACAGGGGCGGACTCTATGGCTACACCTTC.

J is TRBJ2-3 and V is TRBV29-1; 11 bases fit TRBD2. The length of the CDR3 is 15 residues. The V gene's germline CDR1 is SQVTM and CDR2 ANQGSEA. With V trimmed by 3 bases and J by 4 bases, 6 bases remained unmatched. The CDR3 DNA follows: TGCAGCGTTGAGTTACTAGCGGGAGTGGCAGATACGCAGTATTTT. It encodes CSVELLAGVADTQYF.

A word on this clonotype: A junction end diverges from the germline sequence, so it may reflect a read error. The rearrangement uses TRBV19 and TRBJ1-4; 7 bases match TRBD1. The CDR3 runs 16 residues. Germline V gene sequence: CDR1 LNHDA, CDR2 SQIVND (reference sequence). The CDR3 DNA reads TGTGCCACCCTCGACAGGGAAAGTGCAACTAATGAACAACTGTTTTTT. This gives the protein CATLDRESATNEQLFF.

The chain employs TRBV25-1 and TRBJ2-1; the match to TRBD1 covers 8 bases. CDR1 is MGHDK and CDR2 is SYGVNS in the germline V gene. The ends lost 7 bases at V and 7 bases at J; junction bases unmatched: 9. This CDR3 comprises 14 residues. As DNA, the CDR3 is TGTGCCAGCAAGGGGACAGGCCCCGAGAATGAGCAGTTCTTC. Protein: CASKGTGPENEQFF.

This clonotype was detected only a few times. The gene calls are TRBV7-2 and TRBJ1-5; 8 bases line up with TRBD1. The CDR3 loop spans 13 amino acids. With V trimmed by 6 bases and J by 6 bases, 4 bases remained unmatched. Germline assignment: CDR1 SGHTA and CDR2 FQGNSA. CDR3 coding DNA: TGTGCCAGCAGTTACAGGGGGGGTCAGCCCCAGCATTTT. Encoded protein: CASSYRGGQPQHF.

This clonotype was seen only a few times. The gene calls are TRBV20-1 and TRBJ2-7; a weak D match, TRBD1 (5 bases). The V end was cut by 2 bases, the J end by 3 bases, with 20 bases between. Germline CDR1 and CDR2: DFQATT and SNEGSKA (reference sequence). The CDR3 contains 16 residues. CDR3 DNA sequence: TGCAGTGCTAGAAACCCCGGGTTCCCAGGGAACTACGAGCAGTACTTC. Its translation is CSARNPGFPGNYEQYF.